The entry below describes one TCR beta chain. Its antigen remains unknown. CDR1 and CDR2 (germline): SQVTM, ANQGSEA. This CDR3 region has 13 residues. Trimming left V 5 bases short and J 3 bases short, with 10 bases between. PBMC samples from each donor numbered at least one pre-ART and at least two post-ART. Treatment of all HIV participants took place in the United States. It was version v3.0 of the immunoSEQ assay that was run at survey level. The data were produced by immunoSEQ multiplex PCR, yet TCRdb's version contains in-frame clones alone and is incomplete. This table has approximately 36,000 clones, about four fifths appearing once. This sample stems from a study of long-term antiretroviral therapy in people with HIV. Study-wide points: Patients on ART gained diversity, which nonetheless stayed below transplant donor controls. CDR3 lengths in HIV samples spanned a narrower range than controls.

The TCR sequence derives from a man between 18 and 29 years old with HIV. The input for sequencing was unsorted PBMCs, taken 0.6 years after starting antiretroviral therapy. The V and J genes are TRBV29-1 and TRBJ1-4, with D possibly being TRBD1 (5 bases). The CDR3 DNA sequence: TGCAGCGTTAGAGTACAGGCTAATGAAAAACTGTTTTTT. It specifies CSVRVQANEKLFF.